The rows below give T cell receptor beta chains drawn from one sample of a study of regulatory T cells in long-lasting Graves disease. TCRdb reprocessed the multiplex PCR reads via MiXCR and lists one record per CDR3 protein. The sample records hundreds of thousands of distinct CDR3 sequences, roughly 15% being singletons. The sample also formed part of further work on T cells in Graves' hyperthyroidism and ophthalmopathy.

The material sequenced was peripheral blood mononuclear cells (PBMCs), taken at new diagnosis, from a patient treated with antithyroid drugs. These receptors were obtained from a young woman with Graves disease. The CDR3 runs from the conserved cysteine through the conserved F or W. For some rows the clone size is stated as once, few or many, or as a class when expanded; others skip it.

CDR3 protein: CASRQGAYGYTF
clone size: many
V gene: TRBV27

CDR3 protein: CASSFRTGGSQETQYF
clone size: many
V gene: TRBV28

CDR3 protein: CASRDTGAGNGYTF
clone size: many
V gene: TRBV7-9

CDR3 protein: CSAGASGSMGDEQFF
clone size: NA
V gene: TRBV20-1

CDR3 protein: CASSLDATYEQYF
clone size: many
V gene: TRBV7-2

CDR3 protein: CASSFIGQPQHF
clone size: many
V gene: TRBV27

CDR3 protein: CASSSRTDTIYF
clone size: few
V gene: TRBV7-8

CDR3 protein: CASRDATGGMASHETQYF
clone size: many
V gene: TRBV2

CDR3 protein: CASSMGPQMGAFF
clone size: many
V gene: TRBV19

CDR3 protein: CSAADRSDAYEQYF
clone size: many
V gene: TRBV20-1

CDR3 protein: CASSPSLAGSYNEQFF
clone size: few
V gene: TRBV5-1

CDR3 protein: CASSPQVRGKDLKLMNTEAFF
clone size: NA
V gene: TRBV7-9

CDR3 protein: CASSLGQGSTVFF
clone size: NA
V gene: TRBV11-1

CDR3 protein: CASSTLQGRKRTEAFF
clone size: many
V gene: TRBV19

CDR3 protein: CASRPGQGFFEQFF
clone size: many
V gene: TRBV28

CDR3 protein: CASSLGAGSAKNIQYF
clone size: NA
V gene: TRBV7-3

CDR3 protein: CASRASEQYF
clone size: few
V gene: TRBV28

CDR3 protein: CAWSADGRTSGRSSYEQYF
clone size: NA
V gene: TRBV30

CDR3 protein: CASSLFPSGSNEQFF
clone size: many
V gene: TRBV27

CDR3 protein: CASIGIVRERSYNEQFF
clone size: few
V gene: TRBV6-1

CDR3 protein: CASSWTPGTDTQYF
clone size: many
V gene: TRBV2

CDR3 protein: CASSLAGFPSTDTQYF
clone size: once
V gene: TRBV12-3/TRBV12-4

CDR3 protein: CASNRLNTEAFF
clone size: many
V gene: TRBV6-1

CDR3 protein: CASSQETRVYEQYF
clone size: NA
V gene: TRBV4-2

CDR3 protein: CASSPPYRGQEGGNTIYF
clone size: NA
V gene: TRBV9

CDR3 protein: CASSLRRVGSTEAFF
clone size: many
V gene: TRBV7-9

CDR3 protein: CASGTGSLNTEAFF
clone size: few
V gene: TRBV9

CDR3 protein: CASSWRKLAAQETQYF
clone size: few
V gene: TRBV6-2/TRBV6-3

CDR3 protein: CASSVATGLGETQYF
clone size: NA
V gene: TRBV9

CDR3 protein: CSARDSVSYNEQFF
clone size: NA
V gene: TRBV29-1

CDR3 protein: CASSLQAQGRTEAFF
clone size: NA
V gene: TRBV18

CDR3 protein: CASSTGTSSEQFF
clone size: few
V gene: TRBV5-1

CDR3 protein: CASSLRGVGEKLFF
clone size: many
V gene: TRBV7-8